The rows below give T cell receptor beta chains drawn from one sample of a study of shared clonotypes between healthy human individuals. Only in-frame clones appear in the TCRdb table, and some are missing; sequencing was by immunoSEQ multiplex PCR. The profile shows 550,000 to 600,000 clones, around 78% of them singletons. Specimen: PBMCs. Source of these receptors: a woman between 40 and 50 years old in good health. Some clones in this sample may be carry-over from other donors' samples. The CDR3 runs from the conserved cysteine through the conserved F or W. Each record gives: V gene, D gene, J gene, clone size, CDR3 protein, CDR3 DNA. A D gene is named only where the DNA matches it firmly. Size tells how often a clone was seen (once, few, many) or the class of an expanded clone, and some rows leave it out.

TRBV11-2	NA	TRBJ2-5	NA	CASSLSGTQYF	TGTGCCAGCAGCTTATCTGGGACCCAGTACTTC
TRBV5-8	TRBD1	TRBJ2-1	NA	CASSPGPRDRVGEQFF	TGTGCCAGCAGCCCAGGTCCAAGGGACAGGGTTGGTGAGCAGTTCTTC
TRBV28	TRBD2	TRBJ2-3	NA	CASSQGTSGRTDTQYF	TGTGCCAGCAGCCAAGGGACTAGCGGGAGAACAGATACGCAGTATTTT
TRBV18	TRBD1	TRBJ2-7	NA	CASQPRDRSFYEQYF	TGTGCCAGCCAGCCACGGGACAGGAGCTTCTACGAGCAGTACTTC
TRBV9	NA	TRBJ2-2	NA	CASSVGRFSNTGELFF	TGTGCCAGCAGCGTAGGACGGTTTTCGAACACCGGGGAGCTGTTTTTT
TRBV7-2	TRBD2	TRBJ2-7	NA	CASSRGLVSYEQYF	TGTGCCAGCAGTCGCGGACTAGTCTCCTACGAGCAGTACTTC
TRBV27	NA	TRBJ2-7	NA	CASSLGVGEQYF	TGTGCCAGCAGTTTAGGGGTTGGCGAGCAGTACTTC
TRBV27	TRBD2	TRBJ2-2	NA	CASSLFGLAGVGTGELFF	TGTGCCAGCAGTTTATTCGGACTAGCGGGAGTTGGCACCGGGGAGCTGTTTTTT
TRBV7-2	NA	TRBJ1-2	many	CASSPGEPAAYGYTF	TGTGCCAGCAGCCCAGGGGAGCCGGCCGCCTATGGCTACACCTTC
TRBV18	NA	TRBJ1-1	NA	CASSTGTRGTEAFF	TGTGCCAGCTCAACCGGGACCAGGGGCACTGAAGCTTTCTTT
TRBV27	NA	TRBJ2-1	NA	CASSSGSFSYNEQFF	TGTGCCAGCAGTTCCGGGAGTTTCTCCTACAATGAGCAGTTCTTC
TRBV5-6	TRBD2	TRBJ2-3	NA	CASSLEGLAPSDTQYF	TGTGCCAGCAGCTTGGAGGGACTAGCGCCATCAGATACGCAGTATTTT
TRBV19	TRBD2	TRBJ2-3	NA	CASSIQREDPDTQYF	TGTGCCAGTAGTATCCAGCGGGAGGACCCAGATACGCAGTATTTT
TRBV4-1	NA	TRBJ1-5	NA	CASSPRQGNQPQHF	TGCGCCAGCAGCCCCCGACAGGGCAATCAGCCCCAGCATTTT
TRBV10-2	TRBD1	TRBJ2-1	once	CASSSTGEYNEQFF	TGCGCCAGCAGTAGCACAGGGGAATACAATGAGCAGTTCTTC
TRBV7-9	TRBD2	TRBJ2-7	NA	CASSYGGAPYEQYF	TGTGCCAGCAGCTACGGGGGGGCTCCCTACGAGCAGTACTTC
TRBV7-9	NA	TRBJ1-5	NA	CASSLWSVDQPQHF	TGTGCCAGCAGCTTATGGTCAGTGGATCAGCCCCAGCATTTT
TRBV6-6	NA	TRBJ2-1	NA	CASRLLARNEQFF	TGTGCCAGCAGACTCCTAGCGAGGAATGAGCAGTTCTTC
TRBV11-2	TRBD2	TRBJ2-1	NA	CASSFRLADYYNEQFF	TGTGCCAGCAGCTTCAGACTAGCGGACTACTACAATGAGCAGTTCTTC
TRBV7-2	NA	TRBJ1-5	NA	CASSEDRYQPQHF	TGTGCCAGCAGCGAAGACAGATATCAGCCCCAGCATTTT
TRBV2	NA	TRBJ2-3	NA	CASGGGPGPTDTQYF	TGTGCCAGCGGGGGGGGGCCAGGGCCCACAGATACGCAGTATTTT
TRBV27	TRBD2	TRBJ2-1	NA	CASSPRLAGGQNEQFF	TGTGCCAGCAGTCCGCGTCTAGCGGGAGGGCAGAATGAGCAGTTCTTC
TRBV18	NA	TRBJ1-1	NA	CASSPNRVGKTEAFF	TGTGCCAGCTCACCAAATAGGGTAGGAAAGACTGAAGCTTTCTTT
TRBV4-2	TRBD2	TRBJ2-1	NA	CASSQDWREQNNEQFF	TGTGCCAGCAGCCAAGACTGGCGGGAGCAAAACAATGAGCAGTTCTTC
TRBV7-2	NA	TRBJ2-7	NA	CASSPGSAKQYF	TGTGCCAGCAGCCCAGGATCAGCGAAGCAGTACTTC
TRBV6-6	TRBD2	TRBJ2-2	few	CASSQSGRAVTGELFF	TGTGCCAGCAGCCAGAGCGGGAGGGCCGTCACCGGGGAGCTGTTTTTT
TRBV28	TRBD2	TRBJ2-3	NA	CASRRTGTSGLTQYF	TGTGCCAGCAGGAGGACCGGGACTAGCGGGTTAACGCAGTATTTT
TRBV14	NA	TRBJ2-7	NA	CASSQDARYEQYF	TGTGCCAGCAGCCAAGATGCGAGATACGAGCAGTACTTC
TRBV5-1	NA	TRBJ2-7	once	CASSLDRAGYYEQYF	TGCGCCAGCAGCTTGGACAGGGCAGGCTACTACGAGCAGTACTTC
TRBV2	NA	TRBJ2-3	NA	CASGSGRVSTDTQYF	TGTGCCAGCGGGTCGGGTAGGGTAAGCACAGATACGCAGTATTTT
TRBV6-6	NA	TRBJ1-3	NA	CASSYGQSSGNTIYF	TGTGCCAGCAGTTACGGACAGAGCTCTGGAAACACCATATATTTT
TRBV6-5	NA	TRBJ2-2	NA	CASSSPGRVTGELFF	TGTGCCAGCAGTTCACCCGGGAGAGTCACCGGGGAGCTGTTTTTT
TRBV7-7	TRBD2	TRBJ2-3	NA	CASSLGPLASGLSTDTQYF	TGTGCTAGCAGCTTAGGACCGCTAGCTAGCGGACTAAGCACAGATACGCAGTATTTT
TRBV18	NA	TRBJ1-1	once	CASSPTRELNTEAFF	TGTGCCAGCTCACCCACCAGGGAACTGAACACTGAAGCTTTCTTT
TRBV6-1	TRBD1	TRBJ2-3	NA	CASRELTGGSDTQYF	TGTGCCAGCAGGGAACTGACAGGGGGCTCAGATACGCAGTATTTT
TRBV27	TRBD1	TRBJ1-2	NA	CASTTGGRSYTF	TGTGCCAGCACTACAGGGGGAAGAAGCTACACCTTC
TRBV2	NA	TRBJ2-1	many	CASRQGGSSYNEQFF	TGTGCCAGCAGGCAGGGGGGGTCCTCCTACAATGAGCAGTTCTTC
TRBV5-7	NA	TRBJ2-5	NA	CASSGKQGWETQYF	TGTGCCAGCAGCGGCAAACAGGGTTGGGAGACCCAGTACTTC
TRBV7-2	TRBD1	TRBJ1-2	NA	CASSLGSGQNYGYTF	TGTGCCAGCAGCTTAGGATCGGGACAGAACTATGGCTACACCTTC
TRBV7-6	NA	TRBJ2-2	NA	CASSFRGTGELFF	TGTGCCAGCAGCTTCCGGGGCACCGGGGAGCTGTTTTTT
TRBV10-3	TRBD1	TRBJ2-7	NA	CAIRRQGGNYEQYF	TGTGCCATCAGAAGACAGGGGGGAAACTACGAGCAGTACTTC
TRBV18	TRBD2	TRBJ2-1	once	CASSPISGGAQDEQFF	TGTGCCAGCTCACCGATTTCCGGGGGGGCCCAGGATGAGCAGTTCTTC
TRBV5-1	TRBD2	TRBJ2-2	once	CASSLALAANTGELFF	TGCGCCAGCAGCTTGGCACTAGCGGCGAACACCGGGGAGCTGTTTTTT
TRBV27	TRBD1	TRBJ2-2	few	CASTQQGFTGELFF	TGTGCCAGCACCCAACAGGGGTTCACCGGGGAGCTGTTTTTT
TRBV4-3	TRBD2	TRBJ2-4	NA	CASSQDLLAGANIQYF	TGCGCCAGCAGCCAAGATCTTCTAGCGGGAGCTAACATTCAGTACTTC
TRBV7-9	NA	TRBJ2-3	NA	CASSLWGFKDTQYF	TGTGCCAGCAGCTTATGGGGATTTAAGGATACGCAGTATTTT
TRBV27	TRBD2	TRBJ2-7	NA	CASSPQSPGLAGYEQYF	TGTGCCAGCAGCCCCCAGTCCCCGGGACTAGCAGGCTACGAGCAGTACTTC
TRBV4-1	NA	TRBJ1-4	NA	CASSQTRSGANEKLFF	TGCGCCAGCAGCCAGACCCGATCGGGGGCTAATGAAAAACTGTTTTTT
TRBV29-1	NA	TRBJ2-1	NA	CSVEVSGAGEQFF	TGCAGCGTTGAAGTGTCAGGGGCTGGGGAGCAGTTCTTC
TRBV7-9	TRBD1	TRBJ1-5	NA	CASSLGGTGHQPQHF	TGTGCCAGCAGCTTAGGGGGGACAGGGCATCAGCCCCAGCATTTT